This TCR beta chain emerged from a study of blood T cell repertoires in COVID-19. About the study: The cDNA or gDNA used as material had been derived from T cells, B-cell-depleted T cells, or PBMCs.

Trimming took off 8 bases at V and 0 bases at J, with 10 bases between the two ends. The CDR3 consists of 13 residues. Germline V gene sequence: CDR1 MNHEY, CDR2 SVGAGI. Using immunoSEQ multiplex PCR, the repertoire was profiled, and TCRdb retains in-frame clones only, with some absent. The table has some 180,000 clones, around four fifths seen once; the top ten hold 6.5% to 7.5%. This clone was observed a single time. The receptor's source is a woman aged 40-49 years with COVID-19, enrolled during active disease. The chain recombines TRBV6-5 with TRBJ1-1, with D perhaps TRBD1 (5 bases). Input material: peripheral blood. The CDR3 sequence is CASRGLVNTEAFF. CDR3 DNA: TGTGCCAGCCGGGGGTTGGTGAACACTGAAGCTTTCTTT.